Sequencing of this T cell receptor beta chain was carried out in a study of monozygotic twins with inflammatory bowel disease. The germline gives CDR1 SGHTA, CDR2 FQGNSA. The CDR3 spans 15 residues. Notes on this clonotype: Its matching antigen is unknown.

General study findings and limits: Since immunosuppressive treatments differed, patient repertoires may have gained added variability. Healthy co-twins had higher TCRbeta inverse Simpson diversity than their IBD twins.

The study subjected TCRalpha and TCRbeta cDNA to two nested PCRs of around 15 and 9 cycles. TCRdb reprocessed the 5' RACE reads; each CDR3 protein has one entry and no DNA is given. The sample table includes hundreds of thousands of distinct CDR3 sequences. The TCR was taken from a human donor with ulcerative colitis or Crohn's disease, or a healthy co-twin of an affected twin (not recorded which). The chain recombines TRBV7-2 with TRBJ2-5; no DNA is available, so the TRBD1 call from TCRdb remains unchecked. What was sequenced was blood. The CDR3 loop is CASSSGAGQKETQYF.